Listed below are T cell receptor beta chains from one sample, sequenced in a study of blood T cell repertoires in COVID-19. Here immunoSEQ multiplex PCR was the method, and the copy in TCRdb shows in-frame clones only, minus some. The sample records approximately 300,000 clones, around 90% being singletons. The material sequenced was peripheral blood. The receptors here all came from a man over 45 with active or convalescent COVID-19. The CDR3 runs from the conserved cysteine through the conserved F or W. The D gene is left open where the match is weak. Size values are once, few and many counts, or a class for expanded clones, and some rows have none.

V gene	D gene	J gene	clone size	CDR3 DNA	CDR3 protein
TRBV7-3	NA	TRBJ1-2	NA	TGTGCCAGCAGTTTTTCCGGGTCCCTTGATGGCTACACCTTC	CASSFSGSLDGYTF
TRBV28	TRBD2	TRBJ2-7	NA	TGTGCCAGCAGTCCCCCCTCGAGGGAGGGCCTATACGAGCAGTACTTC	CASSPPSREGLYEQYF
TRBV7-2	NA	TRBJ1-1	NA	TGTGCCAGCAGCTTAGAAGCGAACACTGAAGCTTTCTTT	CASSLEANTEAFF
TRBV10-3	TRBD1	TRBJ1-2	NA	TGTGCCATCAGCCGACTGGGACAGGGGGCCACTAACTATGGCTACACCTTC	CAISRLGQGATNYGYTF
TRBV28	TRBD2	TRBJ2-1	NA	TGTGCCAGCAGTTCTCCGACTAGCGGATACAATGAGCAGTTCTTC	CASSSPTSGYNEQFF
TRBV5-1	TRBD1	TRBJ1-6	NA	TGCGCCAGCAGCTTGGCCGGACAGGGAAGGTCACCCCTCCACTTT	CASSLAGQGRSPLHF
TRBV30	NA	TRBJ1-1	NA	TGTGCCTGGAGGAGACTTTCTGAAGCTTTCTTT	CAWRRLSEAFF
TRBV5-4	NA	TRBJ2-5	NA	TGTGCCAGCAGCTTTTTCGGGGTCCCAAGTCGGGAGACCCAGTACTTC	CASSFFGVPSRETQYF
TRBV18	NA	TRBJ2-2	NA	TGTGCCAGCTCACCGTATTCTCGGGGGAACACCGGGGAGCTGTTTTTT	CASSPYSRGNTGELFF
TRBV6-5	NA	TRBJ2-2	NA	TGTGCCAGCACTACCCGACGAGGGACCGGGGAGCTGTTTTTT	CASTTRRGTGELFF
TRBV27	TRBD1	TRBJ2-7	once	TGTGCCAGCAGTCCGGGACAGGGATTCTACGAGCAGTACTTC	CASSPGQGFYEQYF
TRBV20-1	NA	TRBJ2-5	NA	TGCAGTGGGGGGCCTCAAGAGACCCAGTACTTC	CSGGPQETQYF
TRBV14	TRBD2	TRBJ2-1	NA	TGTGCCAGCAGCCGACGGGTGCTAGCGGACAATGAGCAGTTCTTC	CASSRRVLADNEQFF
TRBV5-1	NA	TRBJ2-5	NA	TGCGCCAGCAGCTTGGGGCGGGGAAGGGAGGAGACCCAGTACTTC	CASSLGRGREETQYF
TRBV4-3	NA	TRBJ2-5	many	TGCGCCAGCAGCCGCCTCGAATCGCGGGGAGAGACCCAGTACTTC	CASSRLESRGETQYF
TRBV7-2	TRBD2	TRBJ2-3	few	TGTGCCAGCAGCCGGGGGGGGTCCACAGATACGCAGTATTTT	CASSRGGSTDTQYF
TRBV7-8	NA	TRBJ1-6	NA	TGTGCCAGCAGCCGGACCCTGGGGCAAGGGGGATCACCCCTCCACTTT	CASSRTLGQGGSPLHF
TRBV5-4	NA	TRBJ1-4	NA	TGTGCCAGCAGCCCCGGAGGGCTGACTAATGAAAAACTGTTTTTT	CASSPGGLTNEKLFF
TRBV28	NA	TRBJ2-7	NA	TGTGCCAGCAGTTTAGGAGGGAATCACGAGCAGTACTTC	CASSLGGNHEQYF
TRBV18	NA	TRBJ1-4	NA	TGTGCCAGCTCACCTCTAACTGCTATGCAAGCAACTAATGAAAAACTGTTTTTT	CASSPLTAMQATNEKLFF
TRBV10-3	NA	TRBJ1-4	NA	TGTGCCATCAAAGGGGAGGCTAATGAAAAACTGTTTTTT	CAIKGEANEKLFF
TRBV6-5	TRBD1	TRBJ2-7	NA	TGTGCCAGCAGTCTTTCGGGACAGCCCTACGAGCAGTACTTC	CASSLSGQPYEQYF
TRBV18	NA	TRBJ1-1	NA	TGTGCCAGCTCACCACCGACAGATTCGAACACTGAAGCTTTCTTT	CASSPPTDSNTEAFF
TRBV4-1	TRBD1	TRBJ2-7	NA	TGCGCCAGCAGCCACGACAGGGGAACTGCCTACGAGCAGTACTTC	CASSHDRGTAYEQYF
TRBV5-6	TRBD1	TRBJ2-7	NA	TGTGCCAGCAGCTTCCCGGACAGGGGTCGGTACGAGCAGTACTTC	CASSFPDRGRYEQYF
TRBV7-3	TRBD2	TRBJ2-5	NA	TGTGCCAGCAGCTTAGGGGCGGGGGGGGAGACCCAGTACTTC	CASSLGAGGETQYF
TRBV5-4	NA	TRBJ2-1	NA	TGTGCCAGCAGCTTGGGAGGCAGACCTTCCTACAATGAGCAGTTCTTC	CASSLGGRPSYNEQFF
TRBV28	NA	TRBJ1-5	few	TGTGCCAGCAGGGAGCTCAATCAGCCCCAGCATTTT	CASRELNQPQHF